These T cell receptor beta chains were read from a single sample in a study of neurological immune-mediated disorders. Each CDR3 protein is one row after TCRdb ran MiXCR on the 5' RACE reads. The repertoire includes some 100,000 distinct CDR3 sequences, 13% of them detected once, and approximately 4.5% sits in the top ten. The material sequenced was PBMCs. The receptors shown here come from a female donor with HTLV-1-associated myelopathy (HAM/TSP). Each CDR3 is given without its conserved first and last residue.

TRBV5-1,ASSQIGGFTDTQY
TRBV7-3,ASSLQESSYNEQF
TRBV5-1,ASSLAPNTGELF
TRBV29-1,SARDSNNQPQH
TRBV6-6,ASRPRLATTDTQY
TRBV5-1,ASSFVTGAGGELF
TRBV27,ASSFWAGLAGGIQY
TRBV10-3,AISSTQVTEAF
TRBV11-2,ASSLFGRGVPEQY
TRBV28,ASSLPFSGANVLT